These 3 T cell receptor beta chains share one sample of origin, sequenced in a study of blood T cell repertoires in COVID-19. The method was immunoSEQ multiplex PCR; TCRdb's version includes in-frame clones alone and lacks a portion of them. The sample lists 170,000 or so clones, 80% occurring once. The sequenced material came from peripheral blood. These receptor sequences come from a man between 65 and 85 years old with active or convalescent COVID-19.

This chain uses TRBV7-9 with TRBJ2-1; TRBD1 matches 9 bases. From germline, CDR1 is SEHNR and CDR2 FQNEAQ (reference sequence). This CDR3 spans 15 amino acids. Losses at the gene ends were 5 bases for V and 5 bases for J; bases not matched to a gene: 7. In DNA, the CDR3 is TGTGCCAGCAGCCTGAGGGGACAGGGCCACAATGAGCAGTTCTTC. Its protein product is CASSLRGQGHNEQFF.

The genes are TRBV9 and TRBJ2-7; D gene ambiguous. Germline CDR1 reads SGDLS; CDR2 reads YYNGEE. This CDR3 comprises 13 residues. The V end lost 0 bases, the J end lost 6 bases, and 10 bases lay between the germline ends. The CDR3 sequence: CASSVGPSGEQYF. The CDR3 DNA follows: TGTGCCAGCAGCGTAGGGCCCTCGGGCGAGCAGTACTTC. Using reference TRBV9 and TRBJ2-7 for the parts outside the CDR3, the full variable domain is DSGVTQTPKHLITATGQRVTLRCSPRSGDLSVYWYQQSLDQGLQFLIQYYNGEERAKGNILERFSAQQFPDLHSELNLSSLELGDSALYFCASSVGPSGEQYFGPGTRLTVT.

This chain joins TRBV29-1 and TRBJ1-1, with D uncertain. The ends were cut back, 4 bases at V and 8 bases at J, with 11 bases in the middle. Germline assignment: CDR1 SQVTM and CDR2 ANQGSEA. The CDR3 has 11 amino acids. CDR3 nucleotide sequence: TGCAGCGTTGCCTTCCAGGAAGAAGCTTTCTTT. Translation: CSVAFQEEAFF.